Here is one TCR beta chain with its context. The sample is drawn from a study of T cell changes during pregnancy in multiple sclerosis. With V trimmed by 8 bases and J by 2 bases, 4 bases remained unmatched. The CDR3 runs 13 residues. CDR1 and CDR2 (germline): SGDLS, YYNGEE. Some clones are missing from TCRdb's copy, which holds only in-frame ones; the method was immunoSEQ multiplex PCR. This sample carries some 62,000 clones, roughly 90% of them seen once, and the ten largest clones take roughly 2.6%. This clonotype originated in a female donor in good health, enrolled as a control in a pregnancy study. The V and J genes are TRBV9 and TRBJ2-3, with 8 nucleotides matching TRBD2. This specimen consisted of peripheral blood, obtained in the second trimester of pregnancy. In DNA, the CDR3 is TGTGCCAGTCAGCGGGGGATCACAGATACGCAGTATTTT. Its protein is CASQRGITDTQYF.